This T cell receptor beta chain emerged from a study of CD8 T cells in ankylosing spondylitis. This clonotype was picked up a small number of times. Its specificity is not known. This CDR3 contains 18 residues. V trimming: 3 bases; J trimming: 8 bases; junction bases outside the gene matches: 16. Per germline, CDR1 ENHRY and CDR2 SYGVKD. Regarding the study as a whole: A TCR beta motif of under 10 highly homologous variants appeared characteristic of ankylosing spondylitis blood. Disease-linked clones reportedly showed significant enrichment in matched ankylosing spondylitis synovial fluid. Earlier literature documents some of the motif variants in reactive arthritis synovial fluid and blood.

In making TCR beta libraries, quantitative 5'-RACE with molecular barcodes was used. MiXCR was run by TCRdb on the 5' RACE reads, yielding one entry per CDR3 protein. The sample contains 650,000 to 800,000 distinct CDR3 sequences, roughly 19% of which appear only once. The clonotype originates from a male donor with ankylosing spondylitis. The sequencing input was blood, either unsorted or a sorted T cell fraction (not recorded which). The chain recombines TRBV10-3 with TRBJ2-1; 10 nucleotides align to TRBD2. CDR3 sequence reads: CAISEYTSGALFGDEQFF. CDR3 coding DNA: TGTGCCATCAGTGAATACACTAGCGGGGCCCTTTTCGGGGATGAGCAGTTCTTC.